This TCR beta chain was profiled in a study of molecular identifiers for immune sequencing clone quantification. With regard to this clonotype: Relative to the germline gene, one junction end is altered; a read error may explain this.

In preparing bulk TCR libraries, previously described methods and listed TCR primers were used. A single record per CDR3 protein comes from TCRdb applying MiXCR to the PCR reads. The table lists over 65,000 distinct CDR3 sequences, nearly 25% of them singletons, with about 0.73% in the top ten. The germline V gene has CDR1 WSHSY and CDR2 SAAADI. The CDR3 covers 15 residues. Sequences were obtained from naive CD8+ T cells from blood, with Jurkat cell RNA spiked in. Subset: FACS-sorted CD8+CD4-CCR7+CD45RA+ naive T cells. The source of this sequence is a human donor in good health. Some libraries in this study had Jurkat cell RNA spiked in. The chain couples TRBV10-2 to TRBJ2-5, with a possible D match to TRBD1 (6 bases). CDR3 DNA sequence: TGCGCCAGCAGTGAGAAGGACAGAATACAAGCGACCCAGTACTTC. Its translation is CASSEKDRIQATQYF.